This T cell receptor (beta chain) was recorded in a study of chemoradiotherapy in HPV16-positive cancers. Repertoires were sampled repeatedly during chemoradiotherapy. Germline CDR1 and CDR2: SGHRS and YFSETQ. This CDR3 is built from 16 residues. The V and J ends lost 2 bases and 1 base respectively, with 16 bases between them. Here immunoSEQ multiplex PCR was the method, and the copy in TCRdb shows in-frame clones only, minus some. The data show about 67,000 clones, about 90% seen once. The chain links TRBV5-1 to TRBJ2-7; TRBD2 is a possible D gene (5 bases). The clonotype originates from a human donor with HPV-associated anogenital cancer. Source: blood, taken from a patient who underwent chemoradiotherapy. The CDR3 loop reads CASSLTEGIGSYEQYF. The CDR3 nucleotides read TGCGCCAGCAGCTTAACCGAGGGTATAGGGTCCTACGAGCAGTACTTC.